The 11 T cell receptor beta chains listed next were all sequenced from one sample in a study of cytomegalovirus exposure and HLA in healthy donors. Profiled with immunoSEQ multiplex PCR; TCRdb holds only in-frame clones, not every one. The sample has 150,000 to 200,000 clones, roughly 80% seen once; the top ten hold approximately 3%. The sequenced material came from PBMCs. These receptor sequences come from a woman between 18 and 29 years old in good health and CMV-seropositive.

This sequence joins TRBV6-6 and TRBJ2-1; TRBD1 matches 9 bases. Trimming at V came to 7 bases and at J to 8 bases, leaving 9 bases not matched to a gene. Germline V lookup: CDR1 MNHNY, CDR2 SVGAGI (reference sequence). The CDR3 sequence is 14 residues long. The CDR3 bases are TGTGCCAGCAATGAACAGGGGGCGGGGGATGAGCAGTTCTTC. Protein product: CASNEQGAGDEQFF.

The V call is TRBV6-6, the J call TRBJ1-6, with a weak D call TRBD1 (6 bases). The V and J ends lost 5 bases and 7 bases respectively, with 18 bases between them. Per germline, CDR1 MNHNY and CDR2 SVGAGI (reference sequence). CDR3 length: 16 residues. Here the CDR3 DNA reads TGTGCCAGCAGTCCACGGCGACAGGCCGCGAATTCACCCCTCCACTTT. This gives the protein CASSPRRQAANSPLHF.

This clone was counted once. This chain joins TRBV19 and TRBJ2-7, with D tentatively TRBD1 (6 bases). The CDR3 spans 12 residues. Trimming pared 3 bases from V and 7 bases from J, leaving 10 bases between. CDR1 and CDR2 (germline): LNHDA, SQIVND (reference sequence). The CDR3 protein is CASSMDREEQYF. In DNA form, the CDR3 reads TGTGCCAGTAGTATGGACAGAGAAGAGCAGTACTTC.

J is TRBJ1-5 and V is TRBV6-1; 8 nucleotides align to TRBD1. The CDR3 sequence is 14 residues long. Germline loops: CDR1 MNHNS, CDR2 SASEGT. J gave up 7 bases and V 7 bases, and 9 bases lay outside the gene matches. This CDR3 reads CASNTGQGRQPQHF. The DNA of the CDR3 is TGTGCCAGCAATACCGGACAGGGACGACAGCCCCAGCATTTT.

The chain recombines TRBV4-2 with TRBJ2-3, with 11 bases identical to TRBD2. This CDR3 contains 19 residues. The V gene's germline CDR1 is LGHNA and CDR2 YNFKEQ. V dropped 0 bases and J dropped 2; count of bases not matched to a gene: 10. The CDR3 reads CASSQDGGLAGGYTDTQYF. The CDR3 DNA reads TGTGCCAGCAGCCAAGATGGGGGCCTAGCGGGGGGTTACACAGATACGCAGTATTTT.

The V and J genes are TRBV7-9 and TRBJ2-1; a weak D match, TRBD1 (5 bases). V was clipped by 4 bases and J by 9 bases, with 13 bases between them. The CDR3 sequence is 13 residues long. In germline, CDR1 is SEHNR, CDR2 FQNEAQ (reference sequence). The CDR3 reads CASSSHEGAEQFF. The CDR3 DNA sequence: TGTGCCAGCAGCTCCCATGAAGGGGCTGAGCAGTTCTTC.

The chain links TRBV4-2 to TRBJ2-7; 8 bases are a match to TRBD1. Per the germline V gene, CDR1 is LGHNA and CDR2 is YNFKEQ. The CDR3 loop spans 17 amino acids. Trimming at V came to 5 bases and at J to 0 bases, leaving 12 bases not matched to a gene. CDR3 DNA: TGTGCCAGCAGCTCAACTCACAGGGGGGTGAACTCCTACGAGCAGTACTTC. Translated, it gives CASSSTHRGVNSYEQYF.

This chain connects TRBV5-1 to TRBJ2-3; the match to TRBD2 covers 9 bases. The V gene's germline CDR1 is SGHRS and CDR2 YFSETQ. The CDR3 loop spans 14 amino acids. V lost 6 bases and J lost 11; bases outside the gene matches: 13. The CDR3 bases are TGCGCCAGCAAGGTTACGGGACTAGCCGTCGGGCAGTATTTT. Its translation is CASKVTGLAVGQYF.

V is TRBV25-1 and J is TRBJ1-6; 7 bases match TRBD1. The CDR3 sequence is 15 residues long. Germline V lookup: CDR1 MGHDK, CDR2 SYGVNS. V dropped 4 bases and J dropped 8; count of bases not matched to a gene: 8. For the CDR3, the DNA is TGTGCCAGCAGTGCCGCCGGGACAGATCATTCACCCCTCCACTTT. Translated: CASSAAGTDHSPLHF.

The chain has TRBV25-1 and TRBJ2-1, with 7 bases lining up with TRBD2. The CDR3 runs to 15 residues. The V gene's germline CDR1 is MGHDK and CDR2 SYGVNS. The V and J ends lost 6 bases and 7 bases, in that order; junction bases with no gene match: 12. The CDR3 bases are TGTGCCAGCAGCCACCTCGGGGGGAAATGGAATGAGCAGTTCTTC. Its protein is CASSHLGGKWNEQFF. Using reference TRBV25-1 and TRBJ2-1 for the parts outside the CDR3, the full variable domain is EADIYQTPRYLVIGTGKKITLECSQTMGHDKMYWYQQDPGMELHLIHYSYGVNSTEKGDLSSESTVSRIRTEHFPLTLESARPSHTSQYLCASSHLGGKWNEQFFGPGTRLTVL.

The chain has TRBV7-3 and TRBJ1-4; D is perhaps TRBD1 (5 bases). The CDR3 length is 18 residues. Trimming shortened V by 2 bases and J by 0 bases, and 16 bases separated the two germline ends. CDR1 and CDR2 (germline): SGHTA, FQGTGA. CDR3 sequence (DNA): TGTGCCAGCAGCTTAGACAGTTCGGCAGACCCAACTAATGAAAAACTGTTTTTT. It translates to CASSLDSSADPTNEKLFF. The full variable domain, completed using reference TRBV7-3 and TRBJ1-4, is GAGVSQTPSNKVTEKGKYVELRCDPISGHTALYWYRQSLGQGPEFLIYFQGTGAADDSGLPNDRFFAVRPEGSVSTLKIQRTERGDSAVYLCASSLDSSADPTNEKLFFGSGTQLSVL.